The 17 T cell receptor beta chains given below trace back to one sample, sequenced in a study of spatial heterogeneity in lung cancer. Regarding time point: sample taken at primary tumor resection. TCRdb redid the calling of the 5' RACE reads with MiXCR, one entry per CDR3 protein. The sample lists about 4,200 distinct CDR3 sequences; 6% to 6.5% were seen once. The antigens for these receptors are not known. Findings and limits, study-wide: Counts that tracked tumor mutation counts were those of expanded intratumoral alpha and beta TCRs.

Specimen: lung tumor tissue, collected at surgery. Receptors originate from a male donor with early-stage non-small cell lung cancer.

This clonotype was seen many times. This CDR3 is CASSELDGKTDTQYF. The CDR3 DNA reads TGTGCCAGCAGTGAACTCGATGGGAAAACAGATACGCAGTATTTT. The V call is TRBV25-1, the J call TRBJ2-3; no clear D gene. Trimming pared 2 bases from V and 3 bases from J, leaving 12 bases between. CDR3 length: 15 residues. Germline CDR1 reads MGHDK; CDR2 reads SYGVNS.

By share, this clonotype ranks as medium-sized. The chain has TRBV27 and TRBJ1-3; D unresolved. The CDR3 is 13 residues long. CDR1 is MNHEY and CDR2 is SMNVEV in the germline V gene (reference sequence). V gave up 7 bases and J gave up 3 bases, with 10 bases separating them. CDR3 nucleotide sequence: TGTGCCAGCACCTCCTTTGATGGAAACACCATATATTTT. Protein: CASTSFDGNTIYF.

Sample share makes this clonotype medium-sized. This rearrangement joins TRBV28 to TRBJ2-5; D call uncertain. The CDR3 consists of 13 residues. Germline V lookup: CDR1 MDHEN, CDR2 SYDVKM. Trimming left V 5 bases short and J 7 bases short, with 14 bases between. The CDR3 reads CASSPRAPRTQYF. The CDR3 region has the DNA TGTGCCAGCAGTCCCCGGGCCCCAAGGACCCAGTACTTC.

Relative to its sample, this clonotype is medium-sized. The chain employs TRBV5-8 and TRBJ1-5; 7 bases are shared with TRBD1. CDR3 length: 17 residues. Unmatched junction bases numbered 14, after V lost 2 bases and J lost 6 bases. Germline values: CDR1 SGHTS, CDR2 YDEGEE. CDR3: CASSLDRTGMNRQPQHF. The CDR3 DNA follows: TGTGCCAGCAGCTTAGACAGGACAGGAATGAATCGTCAGCCCCAGCATTTT.

The CDR3 nucleotides read TGTGCCAGCAGCATCCAAGGACAGATGAACACCGGGGAGCTGTTTTTT. Amino acids: CASSIQGQMNTGELFF. J is TRBJ2-2 and V is TRBV7-3, with D maybe TRBD1 (6 bases). V lost 5 bases and J lost 1, with 14 bases in between. The germline CDR1 and CDR2 sequences are SGHTA and FQGTGA. The CDR3 is 16 amino acids.

Judged by abundance, this clonotype is medium-sized (0.01 to 0.1%). The rearrangement links TRBV9 to TRBJ1-1; 7 positions match TRBD1. In germline, CDR1 is SGDLS, CDR2 YYNGEE. This CDR3 has 13 residues. Trimming took 5 bases from V and 3 from J; bases not matched to a gene: 4. The CDR3, as DNA: TGTGCCAGCAGTCGACAGGGCTACACTGAAGCTTTCTTT. Translation gives CASSRQGYTEAFF. The entire variable domain, with the rest obtained from reference TRBV9 and TRBJ1-1, is as follows: DSGVTQTPKHLITATGQRVTLRCSPRSGDLSVYWYQQSLDQGLQFLIQYYNGEERAKGNILERFSAQQFPDLHSELNLSSLELGDSALYFCASSRQGYTEAFFGQGTRLTVV.

This clonotype showed up many times. J is TRBJ2-5 and V is TRBV7-3; weak D call: TRBD1 (6 bases). Germline V gene sequence: CDR1 SGHTA, CDR2 FQGTGA. The CDR3 spans 16 residues. Trimming took 6 bases from V and 1 from J, leaving 18 bases between them. The CDR3 loop reads CASRDSPPILQETQYF. The CDR3 DNA follows: TGTGCCAGCAGGGACAGCCCTCCCATTCTCCAAGAGACCCAGTACTTC.

This clonotype is medium-sized. The chain uses TRBV27 and TRBJ2-3, with 7 bases aligning to TRBD2. CDR1 and CDR2 (germline): MNHEY, SMNVEV (reference sequence). V shed 7 bases, J shed 1 base, and the junction held 8 bases outside the gene matches. This CDR3 comprises 15 residues. The CDR3 reads CASTRGVAGTDTQYF. The CDR3 coding sequence is TGTGCCAGCACCCGGGGGGTAGCAGGCACAGATACGCAGTATTTT.

This clonotype was found many times. The chain employs TRBV28 and TRBJ2-7; 10 bases line up with TRBD1. The CDR3 is 13 residues long. The germline V gene has CDR1 MDHEN and CDR2 SYDVKM. V shed 9 bases, J shed 4 bases, and the junction held 6 bases outside the gene matches. The DNA of the CDR3 is TGTGCCAGTACAAGGGGACAGGGGTACGAGCAGTACTTC. It codes for CASTRGQGYEQYF.

By frequency in the sample, this clonotype is medium-sized (0.01 to 0.1%). CDR3 DNA sequence: TGTGCCAGCAGCTTAGAGAGGGGCGGCGAGCAGTACTTC. This sequence encodes CASSLERGGEQYF. The rearrangement links TRBV11-2 to TRBJ2-7; the D call may be TRBD1 or TRBD2 (5 bases each). In germline, CDR1 is SGHAT, CDR2 FQNNGV. V lost 0 bases and J 6 bases, leaving 9 bases between the germline ends. The CDR3 is 13 amino acids.

This clonotype was detected ten times or more. The chain is built from TRBV12-3 or TRBV12-4 and TRBJ2-2, with D possibly being TRBD2 (6 bases). The length of the CDR3 is 13 residues. V lost 6 bases to trimming and J lost 7 bases, with 12 bases between them. DNA of the CDR3: TGTGCCAGCAGCCTACAGACTAGCGGGGAGCTGTTTTTT. Its translation: CASSLQTSGELFF.

By share, this clonotype counts as medium-sized (0.01 to 0.1%). The rearrangement joins TRBV5-1 to TRBJ2-1; 8 bases line up with TRBD1. There are 16 residues in the CDR3. With V trimmed by 0 bases and J by 9 bases, 11 bases remained unmatched. CDR1 and CDR2 (germline): SGHRS, YFSETQ. CDR3 amino acids: CASSLVQGAVQGEQFF. The CDR3 region has the DNA TGCGCCAGCAGCTTGGTTCAGGGGGCCGTTCAGGGTGAGCAGTTCTTC.

In this sample, this clonotype is medium-sized (0.01 to 0.1%). J is TRBJ2-1 and V is TRBV6-2 or TRBV6-3; 10 nucleotides align to TRBD2. CDR1 MNHEY and CDR2 SVGEGT come from the germline V gene. The CDR3 consists of 14 residues. Trimming took 3 bases from V and 8 from J; bases not matched to a gene: 4. The CDR3 DNA reads as TGTGCCAGCAGTTATGCTAGCGGGAGTCATGAGCAGTTCTTC. Its translation: CASSYASGSHEQFF.

The chain is built from TRBV6-5 and TRBJ2-4; unclear D gene. Per the germline V gene, CDR1 is MNHEY and CDR2 is SVGAGI. V lost 0 bases and J 2 bases, leaving 11 bases between the germline ends. This CDR3 region has 16 residues. Here the CDR3 DNA reads TGTGCCAGCAGTTACTCCAGAGAGGAGTCCAAAAACATTCAGTACTTC. Protein product: CASSYSREESKNIQYF.

This clonotype was found many times. The CDR3 region has the DNA TGTGCCACCAGCAGAGGTCGGGAGGACACTGAAGCTTTCTTT. It translates to CATSRGREDTEAFF. V usage is TRBV15 and J usage is TRBJ1-1; no clear D. Trimming left V 1 base short and J 3 bases short, with 9 bases between. The CDR3 is 14 amino acids. Germline V gene sequence: CDR1 LNHNV, CDR2 YYDKDF (reference sequence).

This clonotype rates as medium-sized (0.01 to 0.1%). The chain couples TRBV30 to TRBJ2-3, with D possibly matching TRBD1 (5 bases). The CDR3 extends over 15 amino acids. The V gene's germline CDR1 is GTSNPN and CDR2 SVGIG (reference sequence). V lost 0 bases and J lost 1, with 11 bases in between. CDR3 DNA sequence: TGTGCCTGGAGTGTACGCCAGGGCGGCACAGATACGCAGTATTTT. Translated, it gives CAWSVRQGGTDTQYF.

By its share, this clonotype is medium-sized. The chain links TRBV24-1 to TRBJ2-5, with 9 bases that match TRBD2. The CDR3 is 17 residues long. Unmatched junction bases numbered 8, after V lost 0 bases and J lost 4 bases. The germline gives CDR1 KGHDR, CDR2 SFDVKD. CDR3 region: CATSDLTSGWERETQYF. The DNA for the CDR3 is TGTGCCACCAGTGATTTGACTAGCGGGTGGGAAAGAGAGACCCAGTACTTC.